This is a list of T cell receptor beta chains from one sample in a study of response to subunit inactivated influenza vaccine. TCRdb re-analysed the RT-PCR reads in MiXCR, keeping a single row per CDR3 protein. The table lists around 200,000 distinct CDR3 sequences, about 12% of them singletons, with 25% to 30% in the top ten. These data also featured in a second study, about T cells expressing NK-cell markers.

The specimen comprised CD8+ T cells sorted from PBMCs, sampled approximately 13 days after vaccination. These receptors were obtained from a man in his fifties who received an inactivated influenza vaccine. CDR3s include the opening cysteine and the closing phenylalanine or tryptophan. D genes are given only for firm matches. Where a row states a size, it is once, few, many or the class of an expanded clone; other rows omit it.

>TRBD1|17|.|TRBJ2-1|TRBV11-2
CASSPPTFGTGYNEQFF
TGTGCCAGCAGCCCACCCACCTTTGGGACAGGGTACAATGAGCAGTTCTTC
>.|15|.|TRBJ1-2|TRBV4-1
CASSQVIGRGGGYTF
TGCGCCAGCAGCCAAGTTATCGGCAGGGGAGGTGGCTACACCTTC
>TRBD2|15|few|TRBJ2-7|TRBV6-2/TRBV6-3
CASRISTSGTYEQYF
TGTGCCAGCAGAATCTCCACTAGCGGAACCTACGAGCAGTACTTC
>.|16|once|TRBJ2-1|TRBV4-3
CASSQDGTRRYNEQFF
TGCGCCAGCAGCCAAGATGGAACTAGAAGATACAATGAGCAGTTCTTC
>.|13|.|TRBJ2-5|TRBV12-3/TRBV12-4
CASSSFSVETQYF
TGTGCCAGCAGTTCCTTTTCGGTTGAGACCCAGTACTTC
>.|14|few|TRBJ1-4|TRBV20-1
CSADTPGSRQKLFF
TGCAGTGCAGACACCCCAGGGTCTCGACAAAAACTGTTTTTT
>.|15|few|TRBJ2-7|TRBV29-1
CSVQDGDSVNYEQYF
TGCAGCGTTCAGGATGGAGACTCCGTAAACTACGAGCAGTACTTC
>TRBD2|17|few|TRBJ2-3|TRBV25-1
CASSEYGLAGTTDTQYF
TGTGCCAGCAGTGAATATGGACTAGCGGGCACCACAGATACGCAGTATTTT
>.|12|few|TRBJ2-7|TRBV12-3/TRBV12-4
CASSLGVFEQYF
TGTGCCAGCAGTTTGGGGGTTTTCGAGCAGTACTTC
>.|17|.|TRBJ2-7|TRBV18
CASSPPSPDGDSYEQYF
TGTGCCAGCTCACCACCGTCTCCGGACGGAGATTCCTACGAGCAGTACTTC
>.|16|many|TRBJ2-5|TRBV28
CASSLWLGLIQETQYF
TGTGCCAGCAGTTTATGGTTGGGACTTATCCAAGAGACCCAGTACTTC
>TRBD2|15|many|TRBJ2-7|TRBV5-1
CASSPLAGVINEQYF
TGCGCCAGCAGCCCACTAGCGGGAGTTATTAACGAGCAGTACTTC
>.|15|.|TRBJ2-5|TRBV11-2
CASSFVYSSQKTQYF
TGTGCCAGCAGCTTTGTCTATTCTTCTCAAAAGACCCAGTACTTC
>.|13|few|TRBJ2-1|TRBV28
CAAAPQRTSEQFF
TGTGCCGCGGCCCCGCAACGGACGAGTGAGCAGTTCTTC
>.|14|.|TRBJ2-4|TRBV27
CASSFRAGGNIQYF
TGTGCCAGCAGTTTCAGGGCAGGTGGAAACATTCAGTACTTC
>TRBD2|17|few|TRBJ2-3|TRBV20-1
CSAPRTSGRASTDTQYF
TGCAGTGCTCCAAGGACTAGCGGGAGGGCCAGCACAGATACGCAGTATTTT
>.|18|.|TRBJ1-3|TRBV11-1
CASSLGGWNRQAGNTIYF
TGTGCCAGCAGCTTAGGGGGATGGAATCGGCAGGCTGGAAACACCATATATTTT
>TRBD1|17|.|TRBJ2-1|TRBV12-3/TRBV12-4
CASSLADRDHFYNEQFF
TGTGCCAGCAGTTTAGCGGACAGGGACCACTTCTACAATGAGCAGTTCTTC
>.|13|many|TRBJ2-7|TRBV5-6
CASSLAGIPEQYF
TGTGCCAGCAGCTTGGCCGGCATCCCTGAGCAGTACTTC
>TRBD2|17|few|TRBJ2-1|TRBV6-5
CASSYSLGSGAHREQFF
TGTGCCAGCAGTTACTCGTTAGGGAGCGGGGCTCATCGTGAGCAGTTCTTC
>TRBD1|18|few|TRBJ2-3|TRBV11-1
CASSPNNRQGVQSDTQYF
TGTGCCAGCAGCCCAAACAACAGACAGGGGGTACAATCAGATACGCAGTATTTT
>TRBD2|16|.|TRBJ2-5|TRBV9
CASSHSAGGPRETQYF
TGTGCCAGCAGCCACTCGGCGGGAGGGCCCCGGGAGACCCAGTACTTC
>.|14|.|TRBJ2-7|TRBV20-1
CSARGEGGLREQYF
TGCAGTGCTAGAGGGGAGGGGGGACTACGAGAGCAGTACTTC
>TRBD1|15|.|TRBJ2-2|TRBV15
CATRPGTGNTGELFF
TGTGCCACCAGACCCGGGACAGGGAACACCGGGGAGCTGTTTTTT
>TRBD2|15|few|TRBJ2-3|TRBV6-5
CASSSGLAGTDTQYF
TGTGCCAGCAGTTCTGGTCTAGCGGGGACAGATACGCAGTATTTT
>.|15|few|TRBJ2-4|TRBV6-2/TRBV6-3
CASSYLATGSSVQYF
TGTGCCAGCAGTTACCTCGCGACCGGGTCTAGCGTTCAGTACTTC
>TRBD2|16|.|TRBJ2-1|TRBV12-3/TRBV12-4
CASSKGLAVSYNEQFF
TGTGCCAGCAGTAAGGGACTAGCGGTCTCCTACAATGAGCAGTTCTTC
>.|15|.|TRBJ1-1|TRBV6-2/TRBV6-3
CASSYPFGGNTEAFF
TGTGCCAGCAGTTACCCCTTTGGAGGAAACACTGAAGCTTTCTTT
>TRBD1|14|.|TRBJ1-1|TRBV15
CATSRDSSGTESFF
TGTGCCACCAGCAGAGATAGTTCCGGGACAGAGTCTTTCTTT
>TRBD2|15|.|TRBJ2-1|TRBV28
CASDPRGEKDNEQFF
TGTGCCAGCGACCCACGGGGGGAGAAGGACAATGAGCAGTTCTTC
>.|12|many|TRBJ2-1|TRBV9
CASSVVYNEQFF
TGTGCCAGCAGCGTAGTTTACAATGAGCAGTTCTTC
>TRBD2|14|few|TRBJ2-7|TRBV5-4
CASSFTGGGDEQYF
TGTGCCAGCAGCTTTACGGGAGGAGGGGACGAGCAGTACTTC
>.|17|.|TRBJ2-1|TRBV13
CASSDRLIASIYNEQFF
TGTGCCAGCAGCGACCGTTTGATAGCGAGTATCTACAATGAGCAGTTCTTC
>TRBD1|16|once|TRBJ1-2|TRBV6-2/TRBV6-3
CASSYSRWQGDYGYTF
TGTGCCAGCAGTTACTCGCGCTGGCAGGGGGACTATGGCTACACCTTC
>.|17|few|TRBJ2-7|TRBV28
CASSLSRQDYSSYEQYF
TGTGCCAGCAGTTTATCTAGACAGGACTACTCCTCCTACGAGCAGTACTTC
>.|16|.|TRBJ1-1|TRBV11-2
CASSLSVVRSNTEAFF
TGTGCCAGCAGCTTATCCGTAGTCAGATCGAACACTGAAGCTTTCTTT
>.|14|.|TRBJ1-5|TRBV6-1
CASSQKGGNQPQHF
TGTGCCAGCAGTCAAAAGGGGGGCAATCAGCCCCAGCATTTT
>.|14|.|TRBJ2-3|TRBV6-2/TRBV6-3
CASSRASSTDTQYF
TGTGCCAGCTCGAGGGCATCTAGCACAGATACGCAGTATTTT
>.|13|few|TRBJ1-2|TRBV5-1
CASSWTGDYGYTF
TGCGCCAGCAGCTGGACGGGCGACTATGGCTACACCTTC
>.|16|.|TRBJ2-7|TRBV28
CASSLPFARTSYEQYF
TGTGCCAGCAGTTTACCGTTTGCCAGGACCTCCTACGAGCAGTACTTC
>TRBD1|13|.|TRBJ1-1|TRBV20-1
CSATTGWGTEAFF
TGCAGTGCCACGACAGGGTGGGGCACTGAAGCTTTCTTT
>TRBD2|18|few|TRBJ2-1|TRBV20-1
CSARDTLGLAGPGYEQFF
TGCAGTGCTAGAGATACCCTTGGACTAGCGGGACCCGGCTATGAGCAGTTCTTC